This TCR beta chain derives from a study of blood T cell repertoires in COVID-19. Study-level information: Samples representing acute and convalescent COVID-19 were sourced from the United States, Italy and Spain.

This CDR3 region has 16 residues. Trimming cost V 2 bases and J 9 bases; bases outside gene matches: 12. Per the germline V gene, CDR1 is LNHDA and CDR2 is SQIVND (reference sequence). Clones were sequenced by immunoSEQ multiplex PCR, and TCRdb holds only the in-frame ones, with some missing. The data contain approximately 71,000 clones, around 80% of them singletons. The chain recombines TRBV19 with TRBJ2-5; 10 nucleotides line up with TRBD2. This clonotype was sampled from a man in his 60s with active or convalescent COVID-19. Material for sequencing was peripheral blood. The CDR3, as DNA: TGTGCCAGTAGTATACTAGCGGGGGTGCACATTAAGGCCCAGTACTTC. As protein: CASSILAGVHIKAQYF.